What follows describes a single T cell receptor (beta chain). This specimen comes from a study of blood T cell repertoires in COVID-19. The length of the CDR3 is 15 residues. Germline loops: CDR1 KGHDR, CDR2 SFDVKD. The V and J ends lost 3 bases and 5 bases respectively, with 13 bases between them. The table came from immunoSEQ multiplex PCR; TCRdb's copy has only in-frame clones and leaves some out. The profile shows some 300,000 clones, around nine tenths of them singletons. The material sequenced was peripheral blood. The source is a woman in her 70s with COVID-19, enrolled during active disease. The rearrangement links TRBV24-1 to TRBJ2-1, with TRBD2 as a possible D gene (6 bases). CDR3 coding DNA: TGTGCCACCAGTGATATCCCGGGGGTCAACAATGAGCAGTTCTTC. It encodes CATSDIPGVNNEQFF.